Below are 22 T cell receptor delta chains sequenced from a single sample in a study of gamma-delta chains in newborns, infants, children. With CATT, TCRdb re-called clones from the reads. The sample lists approximately 7,000 delta-chain clones; 2.1% were seen once. The sample taken for sequencing was blood. These receptors originate from a child who was a newborn, infant or young child, either healthy, febrile or measles-vaccinated (not recorded which).

This clone was picked up a small number of times. This may be a read error, as it is one base from a much larger clone. Other DNA sequences in this specimen translate into the identical CDR3. The rearrangement joins TRDV2 to TRDJ3; weak D call: TRDD3 (5 bases). Germline values: CDR1 GEAIGNYY, CDR2 EKD. The length of the CDR3 is 23 residues. Trimming stripped 0 bases from V and 0 bases from J, with 26 bases between. CDR3 in amino acids: CACDTESGGVYAIRSWDTRQMFF. DNA of the CDR3: TGTGCCTGTGACACCGAAAGTGGAGGGGTATACGCAATTCGCTCCTGGGACACCCGACAGATGTTTTTC.

This clone turned up a few times. TCRdb attributes to this sequence the protein of a much larger clone, which differs from the DNA translation at residue 15; a read error is likely, and the protein displayed is translated from the DNA. J is TRDJ3 and V is TRDV2; 13 nucleotides match TRDD3. The germline CDR1 and CDR2 sequences are GEAIGNYY and EKD. The CDR3 length is 20 residues. The CDR3 nucleotides read TGTGCCTGTGACCGTACTGGGGGATACGGGAGCTCCTGGGACATCCGACAGATGTTTTTC. Translated, it gives CACDRTGGYGSSWDIRQMFF.

This clone is labeled as medium-sized. Other DNA sequences of this sample code for an identical CDR3. The rearrangement joins TRDV2 to TRDJ2; 10 bases map to TRDD3. Germline V gene data show CDR1 as GEAIGNYY and CDR2 as EKD. Trimming took 0 bases from V and 2 from J; bases not matched to a gene: 2. The length of the CDR3 is 16 residues. CDR3 in amino acids: CACDTVGGYLTAQLFF. CDR3 DNA sequence: TGTGCCTGTGACACCGTTGGGGGATACTTGACAGCACAACTCTTCTTT.

A note on this clone: A much more abundant neighbour one base away suggests this may be a read error. The genes are TRDV2 and TRDJ3; 11 nucleotides agree with TRDD3. The length of the CDR3 is 21 residues. The trim removed 0 bases at V and 0 bases at J, leaving 9 bases unmatched. CDR1 is GEAIGNYY and CDR2 is EKD in the germline V gene. The CDR3 sequence: CACDTANWGIRPSWDTRQMFF. The CDR3 nucleotides are TGTGCCTGTGACACCGCCAATTGGGGGATACGCCCCTCCTGGGACACCCGACAGATGTTTTTC.

A note on this clone: TCRdb records a much larger clone's protein for this DNA, with a difference at residue 12 that likely arises from a read error; the protein given is the translation of the DNA. The chain has TRDV2 and TRDJ3; 8 bases fit TRDD3. The CDR3 has 18 amino acids. CDR1 and CDR2 (germline): GEAIGNYY, EKD. CDR3 sequence reads: CACDTGGSSSWGTRQMFF. CDR3 DNA: TGTGCCTGTGACACTGGGGGATCGAGCTCCTGGGGCACCCGACAGATGTTTTTC.

This clone was seen only a few times. The translation of this DNA and the TCRdb protein of a much larger clone differ at residue 17, probably owing to a read error; the protein shown here is translated from the DNA. V and J are TRDV2 and TRDJ3, with 10 bases aligning to TRDD3. CDR1 is GEAIGNYY, CDR2 EKD, per germline. The CDR3 sequence is 19 residues long. This CDR3 is CACDPIVLGDPGFTRQIFF. The CDR3 region has the DNA TGTGCCTGTGACCCGATTGTACTGGGGGATCCTGGTTTCACCCGACAGATTTTTTTC.

In the case of this clone: It differs at one base from a far larger clone, so likely a read error. This CDR3 is also generated by other DNA sequences in the sample. The chain has TRDV2 and TRDJ3, with 9 bases lining up with TRDD3. Looked up from germline, CDR1 is GEAIGNYY and CDR2 is EKD. The CDR3 length is 22 residues. This chain's CDR3 is CACDSRFYWGRRFSWDTRQMFF. In nucleotides, the CDR3 is TGTGCCTGTGACTCCCGTTTCTACTGGGGGAGGCGGTTTTCCTGGGACACTCGACAGATGTTTTTC.

Comment on this clone: The protein TCRdb gives is from a much larger clone and does not agree with this DNA's translation at residue 5, likely a read error; the protein shown here comes from the DNA. V and J are TRDV2 and TRDJ1, with D possibly matching TRDD3 (6 bases). The germline CDR1 and CDR2 sequences are GEAIGNYY and EKD. This CDR3 is 14 amino acids long. The ends were cut back, 3 bases at V and 0 bases at J, with 10 bases in the middle. The CDR3 nucleotides are TGTGCCTGTGACGCTGGGGATTACACCGATAAACTCATCTTT. It specifies CACDAGDYTDKLIF.

This clone turned up a few times. Possible read error: a much larger clone is one base away. Distinct nucleotide sequences in the sample also encode this CDR3. This chain links TRDV2 with TRDJ1; 10 nucleotides match TRDD3. CDR3 length: 16 amino acids. Germline lookup yields CDR1 GEAIGNYY and CDR2 EKD. The DNA for the CDR3 is TGTGCCTGCGACACCGTACTGGGGGATTACACCGATAAACTCATCTTT. It specifies CACDTVLGDYTDKLIF.

This clone came up a few times. A single base separates this from a much larger clone, so it may be a read error. The chain joins TRDV1 to TRDJ1, with 7 bases aligning to TRDD3. CDR3 length: 22 residues. The J segment lost 1 base and the V segment lost 2 bases, leaving 25 bases of the junction unmatched. CDR1 and CDR2 (germline): TSWWSYY, QGS. In nucleotides, the CDR3 is TGTGCTCTTGGGGAAAGTCGGCCCGACCCCTGGGGGGTACGGAACTGCACCGATAAACTCATCTTT. Translated: CALGESRPDPWGVRNCTDKLIF.

Note on this clone: TCRdb pairs this DNA with a much larger clone's protein that differs at residue 17, likely a read error; the protein shown was translated from the DNA. The chain links TRDV2 to TRDJ3; 12 bases map to TRDD3. Per the germline V gene, CDR1 is GEAIGNYY and CDR2 is EKD. This CDR3 spans 19 amino acids. The CDR3 nucleotides read TGTGCCTGTGATCTACTGGGGGATACTTCCTCCTGGGACACCCGACAGACGTTTTTC. Its translation: CACDLLGDTSSWDTRQTFF.

By proportion, this clone is medium-sized. This CDR3 is also generated by other DNA sequences in the sample. The J gene is TRDJ3, the V gene TRDV2, with 8 bases identical to TRDD3. The CDR3 spans 19 residues. Germline loops: CDR1 GEAIGNYY, CDR2 EKD. V lost 3 bases, J lost 0 bases, and 9 bases stayed unmatched. Written as DNA, the CDR3 is TGTGCCTGTGACTCTTTGAAAGGGGGATACTCCTGGGACACCCGACAGATGTTTTTC. It codes for CACDSLKGGYSWDTRQMFF.

Concerning this clone: TCRdb pairs this DNA with a much larger clone's protein that differs at residue 3, likely a read error; the protein shown was translated from the DNA. The CDR3 is CARDTGWDMGSWDTRQMFF. CDR3 coding DNA: TGTGCCCGTGACACCGGTTGGGATATGGGCTCCTGGGACACCCGACAGATGTTTTTC. The chain couples TRDV2 to TRDJ3; D is possibly TRDD3 (6 bases). Germline CDR1 reads GEAIGNYY; CDR2 reads EKD. CDR3 size: 19 residues.

Concerning this clone itself: TCRdb pairs this DNA with a much larger clone's protein that differs at residue 4, likely a read error; the protein shown was translated from the DNA. V gene TRDV2 combines with J gene TRDJ1; 13 nucleotides line up with TRDD3. The CDR3 has 19 amino acids. The germline V gene encodes CDR1 GEAIGNYY and CDR2 EKD. Here the CDR3 DNA reads TGTGCCTGTGGCACCTTCTACTGGGGGATACGTGTAAAAGCCGATAAACTCATCTTT. Translating it yields CACGTFYWGIRVKADKLIF.

A few counts support this clone. A far larger clone is only one base removed, so a read error is likely. This sample includes further DNA sequences coding for the same CDR3. The rearrangement links TRDV2 to TRDJ3, with D tentatively TRDD3 (5 bases). CDR3 size: 18 residues. Germline V gene data show CDR1 as GEAIGNYY and CDR2 as EKD. CDR3 residues: CACDTGGFSSWDTRQMFF. The CDR3, as DNA: TGTGCATGTGACACCGGGGGTTTTAGCTCCTGGGACACCCGACAGATGTTTTTC.

About this clone itself: A read error likely explains why the TCRdb protein, taken from a much larger clone, differs from this DNA's translation at residue 14; the protein shown is translated from the DNA. The chain joins TRDV2 to TRDJ3, with 13 bases identical to TRDD3. This CDR3 is built from 19 residues. CDR1 and CDR2 from the germline V gene are GEAIGNYY and EKD. The CDR3 region is CACDSTGGYARRDSRQMFF. CDR3 nucleotides: TGTGCCTGTGACAGTACTGGGGGATACGCGAGGAGGGACTCCCGACAGATGTTTTTC.

This clone was observed a handful of times. The TCRdb protein comes from a much larger clone and disagrees with this DNA's translation at residue 4, likely due to a read error; the protein given here is derived from the DNA. The rearrangement joins TRDV2 to TRDJ1; 9 bases line up with TRDD3. Germline lookup yields CDR1 GEAIGNYY and CDR2 EKD. CDR3 length: 17 residues. After removal of 5 bases from V and 0 bases from J, the junction contained 12 bases not matched to a gene. CDR3 in amino acids: CACGTGDTLRYTDKLIF. As DNA, the CDR3 is TGTGCCTGTGGCACGGGGGATACTCTCCGGTACACCGATAAACTCATCTTT.

This clone is categorized as medium-sized. This same CDR3 is encoded by further DNA sequences in the sample. The chain couples TRDV2 to TRDJ3; 10 positions agree with TRDD3. This CDR3 is 17 amino acids long. The ends lost 2 bases at V and 4 bases at J; junction bases unmatched: 4. Germline V CDR1 and CDR2: GEAIGNYY, EKD. CDR3 in amino acids: CACDSTGGFWDTRQMFF. CDR3 sequence (DNA): TGTGCCTGTGACAGTACTGGGGGATTTTGGGACACCCGACAGATGTTTTTC.

This clone was observed a few times. TCRdb records a much larger clone's protein for this DNA, with a difference at residue 10 that likely arises from a read error; the protein given is the translation of the DNA. The gene calls are TRDV2 and TRDJ2; maybe TRDD3 (5 bases). Germline loops: CDR1 GEAIGNYY, CDR2 EKD. This CDR3 region has 14 residues. CDR3 region: CACDTGGKTVQLFF. DNA of the CDR3: TGTGCCTGTGACACGGGGGGTAAGACAGTACAACTCTTCTTT.

As concerns this clone: The amino acid sequence in TCRdb belongs to a much larger clone and departs from this DNA's translation at residue 15, likely a sequencing read error; the sequence shown is translated from the DNA. The rearrangement joins TRDV2 to TRDJ3, with 10 bases fitting TRDD3. This CDR3 contains 19 residues. CDR1 is GEAIGNYY, CDR2 EKD, per germline. CDR3 nucleotides: TGTGCCTGTGACACCGGGGGATACGCTAGCTCCTGGGACACCGGACAGATGTTTTTC. This sequence encodes CACDTGGYASSWDTGQMFF.

On this clone itself: TCRdb shows a much larger clone's protein in place of this DNA's translation, and the two differ at residue 10, likely through a read error; the protein shown is translated from the DNA. The chain couples TRDV2 to TRDJ3; 8 positions match TRDD3. V shed 2 bases and J 0 bases; nucleotides not matched to a gene: 8. Per germline, CDR1 GEAIGNYY and CDR2 EKD. This CDR3 has 19 amino acids. The DNA for the CDR3 is TGTGCCTGTGACATCGTACTGGGGGTGATCTCCTGGGACACCCGACAGATGTTTTTC. It translates to CACDIVLGVISWDTRQMFF.

This clone has only a few counts. The translation of this DNA and the TCRdb protein of a much larger clone differ at residue 14, probably owing to a read error; the protein shown here is translated from the DNA. The chain is built from TRDV2 and TRDJ3; either TRDD2 or TRDD3 may fit D (5 bases each). This CDR3 region has 17 residues. Germline V gene lookup returns CDR1 GEAIGNYY and CDR2 EKD. The chain's CDR3 is CACDPTGYSWDTRKMFF. The CDR3 DNA sequence: TGTGCCTGTGACCCTACTGGATATTCCTGGGACACCCGAAAGATGTTTTTC.